Detailed here is one T cell receptor beta chain. Only a few counts were recorded for this clonotype. This receptor's antigen is unknown. The sample holds no much larger clone one base away, and base qualities are not on file. This sample's treatment or condition label indicates: in vitro stimulation with specific CMV peptide epitopes to enrich CMV-specific T cells. The data derive from a study of T cell repertoires in cytomegalovirus infection (dated by TCRdb to the late 2010s). With respect to the entire study: Peptide stimulations targeted recently identified HLA-C-restricted CMV epitopes, whose presentation resists viral immunomodulation, together with well-studied HLA-B-restricted epitopes. Donor HLA type was relevant to the analysis, as public TCR beta signatures indicated carriage of CMV infection together with the matching HLA type.

Broader findings and caveats from the paper: The ex vivo response was dominated by HLA-C-restricted CMV-specific TCR beta clonotypes, which also provided the single most frequent clonotype in two of eight donors. In both this cohort and an independent roughly 350-donor cohort, the cumulative frequency of public TCR beta family members distinguished carriers of CMV infection plus the relevant HLA type.

This sample was sequenced with an Illumina HiSeq 1500. TCRdb passed the public sequencing reads through fastp at Q25 and MiXCR, retaining productive beta sequences. Each entry is one CDR3 protein sequence, shown with its most common DNA and genes. The sample table contains about 470,000 distinct CDR3 sequences; only one count was recorded for approximately 46% of them. About 39% of the sample belongs to the ten largest clones. Sequencing used cultured PBMCs, obtained from culture after CMV antigen stimulation. This TCR was sampled from a human donor in good health (CMV status not recorded). Some clones in this sample may be carry-over from other donors' samples.

The CDR3 reads CASSFQYGQPQHF. Here is the DNA: TGTGCCAGCAGCTTTCAGTACGGTCAGCCCCAGCATTTT. The chain uses TRBV11-2 and TRBJ1-5; the D gene remains uncertain. Cut back by 3 bases and 6 bases, the V and J ends lie 9 bases apart. The CDR3 contains 13 residues, cysteine and phenylalanine counted. CDR3 DNA is the only sequence kept; it has 39 bases, read in frame from the first base. The germline V gene provides CDR1 SGHAT and CDR2 FQNNGV.